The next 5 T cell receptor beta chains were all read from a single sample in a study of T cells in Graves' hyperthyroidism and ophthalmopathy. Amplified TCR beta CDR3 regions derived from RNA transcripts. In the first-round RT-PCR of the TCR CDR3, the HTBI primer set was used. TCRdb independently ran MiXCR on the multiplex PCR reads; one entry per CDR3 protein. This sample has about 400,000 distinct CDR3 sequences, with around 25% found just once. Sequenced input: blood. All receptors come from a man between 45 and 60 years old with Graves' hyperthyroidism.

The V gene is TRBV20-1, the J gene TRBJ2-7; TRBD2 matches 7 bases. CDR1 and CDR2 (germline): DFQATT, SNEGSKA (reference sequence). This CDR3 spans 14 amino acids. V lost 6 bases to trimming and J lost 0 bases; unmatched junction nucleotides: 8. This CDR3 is CSASLSGRSYEQYF. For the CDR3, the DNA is TGCAGTGCCTCCCTTAGCGGGCGCTCCTACGAGCAGTACTTC.

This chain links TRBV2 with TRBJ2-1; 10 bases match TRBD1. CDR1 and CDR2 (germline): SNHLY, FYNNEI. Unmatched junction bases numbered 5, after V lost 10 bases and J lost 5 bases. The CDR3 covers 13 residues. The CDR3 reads CAIDRGPNNEQFF. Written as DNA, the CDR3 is TGTGCCATAGACAGGGGGCCTAACAATGAGCAGTTCTTC.

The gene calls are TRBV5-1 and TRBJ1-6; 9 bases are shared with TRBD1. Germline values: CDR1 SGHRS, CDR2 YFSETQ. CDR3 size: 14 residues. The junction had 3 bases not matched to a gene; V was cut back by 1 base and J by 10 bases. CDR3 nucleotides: TGCGCCAGCAGCTTGTGGGGACAGGGCTCACCCCTCCACTTT. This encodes CASSLWGQGSPLHF.

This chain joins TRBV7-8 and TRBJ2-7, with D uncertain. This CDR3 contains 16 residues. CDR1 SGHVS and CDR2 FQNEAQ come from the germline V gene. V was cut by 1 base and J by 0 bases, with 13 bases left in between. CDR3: CASSLGFDGSSYEQYF. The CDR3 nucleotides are TGTGCCAGCAGCTTAGGGTTCGATGGTAGCTCCTACGAGCAGTACTTC.

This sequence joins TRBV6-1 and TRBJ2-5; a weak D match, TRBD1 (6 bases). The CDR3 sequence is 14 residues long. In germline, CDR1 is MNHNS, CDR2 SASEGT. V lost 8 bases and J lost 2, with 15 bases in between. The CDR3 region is CASGKAGAQETQYF. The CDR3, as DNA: TGTGCCAGCGGTAAAGCAGGGGCTCAAGAGACCCAGTACTTC.